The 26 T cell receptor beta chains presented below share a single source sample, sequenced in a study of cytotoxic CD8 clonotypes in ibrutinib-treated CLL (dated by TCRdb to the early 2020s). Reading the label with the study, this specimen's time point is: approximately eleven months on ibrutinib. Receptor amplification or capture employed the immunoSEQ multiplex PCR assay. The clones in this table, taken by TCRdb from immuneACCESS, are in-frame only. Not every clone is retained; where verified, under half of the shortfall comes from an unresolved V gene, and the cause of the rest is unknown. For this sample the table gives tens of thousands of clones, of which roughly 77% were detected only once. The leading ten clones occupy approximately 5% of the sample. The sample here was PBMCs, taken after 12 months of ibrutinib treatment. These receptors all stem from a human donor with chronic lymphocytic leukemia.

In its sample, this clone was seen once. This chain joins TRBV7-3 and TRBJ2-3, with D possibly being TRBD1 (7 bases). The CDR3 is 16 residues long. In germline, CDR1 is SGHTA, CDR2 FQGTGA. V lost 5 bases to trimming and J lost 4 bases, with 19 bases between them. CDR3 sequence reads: CASSPHSGGGPDTQYF. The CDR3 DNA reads TGTGCCAGCAGCCCCCATAGCGGAGGGGGCCCAGATACGCAGTATTTT.

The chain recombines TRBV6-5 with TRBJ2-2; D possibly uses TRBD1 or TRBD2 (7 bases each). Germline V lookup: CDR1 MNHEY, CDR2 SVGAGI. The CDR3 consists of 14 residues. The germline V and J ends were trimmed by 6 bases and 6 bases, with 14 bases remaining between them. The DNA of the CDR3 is TGTGCCAGCAGCAACAGGGGAGGGGCCGGGGAGCTGTTTTTT. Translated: CASSNRGGAGELFF.

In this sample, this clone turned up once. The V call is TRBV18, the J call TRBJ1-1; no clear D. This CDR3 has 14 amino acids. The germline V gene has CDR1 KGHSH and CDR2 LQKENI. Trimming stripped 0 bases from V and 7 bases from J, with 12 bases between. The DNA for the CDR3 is TGTGCCAGCTCACCACCTCTCCACCGGGTTGAAGCTTTCTTT. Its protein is CASSPPLHRVEAFF.

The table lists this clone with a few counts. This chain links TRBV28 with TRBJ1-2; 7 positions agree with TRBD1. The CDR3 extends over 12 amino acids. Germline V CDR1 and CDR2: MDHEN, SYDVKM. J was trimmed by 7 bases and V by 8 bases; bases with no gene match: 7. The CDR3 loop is CASHPQGLGYTF. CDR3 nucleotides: TGTGCCAGCCACCCACAGGGGCTTGGCTACACCTTC.

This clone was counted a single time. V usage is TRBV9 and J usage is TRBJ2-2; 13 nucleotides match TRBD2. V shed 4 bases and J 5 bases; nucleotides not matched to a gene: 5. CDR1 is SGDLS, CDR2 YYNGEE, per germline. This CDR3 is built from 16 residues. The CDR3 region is CASSFRLAGGTGELFF. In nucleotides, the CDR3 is TGTGCCAGCAGCTTCAGACTAGCGGGAGGTACCGGGGAGCTGTTTTTT.

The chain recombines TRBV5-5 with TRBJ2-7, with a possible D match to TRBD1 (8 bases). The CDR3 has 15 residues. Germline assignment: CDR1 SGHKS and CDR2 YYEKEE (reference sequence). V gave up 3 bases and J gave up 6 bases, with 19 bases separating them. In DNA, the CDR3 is TGTGCCAGCAGCTCCGGGGGGACAGGCCCTATCGAGCAGTACTTC. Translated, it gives CASSSGGTGPIEQYF.

In DNA form, the CDR3 reads TGCGCCAGCCTTGGGGCCGGGGAGCTGTTTTTT. Protein product: CASLGAGELFF. This chain links TRBV10-2 with TRBJ2-2, with unresolved D. The CDR3 extends over 11 amino acids. The germline CDR1 and CDR2 sequences are WSHSY and SAAADI. V lost 8 bases to trimming and J lost 6 bases, with 7 bases between them.

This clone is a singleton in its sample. CDR3 DNA sequence: TGTGCCAGCAGCTTAGCGGGGACTACCACCGGGGAGCTGTTTTTT. Translated, it gives CASSLAGTTTGELFF. This chain uses TRBV7-6 with TRBJ2-2; 7 bases fit TRBD2. The CDR3 spans 15 residues. Germline CDR1 reads SGHVS; CDR2 reads FNYEAQ. Trimming took 0 bases from V and 4 from J; bases not matched to a gene: 2.

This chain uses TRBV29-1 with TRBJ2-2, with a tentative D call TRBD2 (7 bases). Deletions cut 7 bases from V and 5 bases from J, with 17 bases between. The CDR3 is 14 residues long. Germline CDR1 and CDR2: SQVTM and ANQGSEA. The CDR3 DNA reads TGCAGCGCGAGGGCGGGGGCGGTGACCGGGGAGCTGTTTTTT. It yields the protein CSARAGAVTGELFF.

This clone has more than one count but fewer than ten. CDR3 coding DNA: TGTGCCAGCAGCTCCCGGCTGAAGAGGAATGGCTACACCTTC. Translated, it gives CASSSRLKRNGYTF. This chain joins TRBV11-2 and TRBJ1-2; D not certain. Germline CDR1 is SGHAT and CDR2 is FQNNGV. Between the trimmed V and J ends, which lost 4 bases and 6 bases, there was a span of 15 bases. This CDR3 region has 14 residues.

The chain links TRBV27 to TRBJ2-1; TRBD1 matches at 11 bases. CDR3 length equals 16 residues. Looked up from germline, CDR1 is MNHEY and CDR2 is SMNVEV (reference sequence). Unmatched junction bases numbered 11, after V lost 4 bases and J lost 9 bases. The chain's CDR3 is CASSSPGTGGAGEQFF. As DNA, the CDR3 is TGTGCCAGCAGTTCACCCGGGACAGGGGGGGCGGGTGAGCAGTTCTTC.

The CDR3 is CASSRGAAETQYF. DNA of the CDR3: TGTGCCAGCAGCCGGGGGGCCGCGGAGACCCAGTACTTC. This rearrangement joins TRBV5-6 to TRBJ2-5; a possible D gene is TRBD2 (7 bases). The CDR3 contains 13 residues. The germline gives CDR1 SGHDT, CDR2 YYEEEE. Trimming removed 4 bases at V and 5 bases at J, with 12 bases between.

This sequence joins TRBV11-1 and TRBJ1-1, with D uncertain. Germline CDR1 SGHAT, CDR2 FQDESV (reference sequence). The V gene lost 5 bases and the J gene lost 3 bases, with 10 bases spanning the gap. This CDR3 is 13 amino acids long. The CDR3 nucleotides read TGTGCCAGCAGCCGACGGGCGGACACTGAAGCTTTCTTT. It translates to CASSRRADTEAFF.

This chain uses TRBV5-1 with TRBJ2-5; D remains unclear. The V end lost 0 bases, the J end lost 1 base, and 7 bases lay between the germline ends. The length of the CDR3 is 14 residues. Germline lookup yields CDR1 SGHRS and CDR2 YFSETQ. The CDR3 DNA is TGCGCCAGCAGCTTGGGGGCAGGCCAAGAGACCCAGTACTTC. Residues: CASSLGAGQETQYF.

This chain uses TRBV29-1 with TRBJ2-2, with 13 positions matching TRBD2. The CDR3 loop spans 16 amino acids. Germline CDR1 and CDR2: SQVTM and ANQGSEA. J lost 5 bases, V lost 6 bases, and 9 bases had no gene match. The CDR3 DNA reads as TGCAGCGTGGAAACTAGCGGGAGGGCCGGGACCGGGGAGCTGTTTTTT. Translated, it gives CSVETSGRAGTGELFF.

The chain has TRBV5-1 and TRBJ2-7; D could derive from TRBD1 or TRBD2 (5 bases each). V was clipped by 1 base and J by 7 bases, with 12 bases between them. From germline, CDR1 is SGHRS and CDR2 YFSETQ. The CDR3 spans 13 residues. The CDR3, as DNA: TGCGCCAGCAGCTTGAGAAGGGGCGGGGAGCAGTACTTC. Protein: CASSLRRGGEQYF. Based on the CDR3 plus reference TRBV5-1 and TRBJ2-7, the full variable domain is KAGVTQTPRYLIKTRGQQVTLSCSPISGHRSVSWYQQTPGQGLQFLFEYFSETQRNKGNFPGRFSGRQFSNSRSEMNVSTLELGDSALYLCASSLRRGGEQYFGPGTRLTVT.

CDR3: CSARKQGAVYF. As DNA, the CDR3 is TGCAGTGCTAGAAAGCAGGGGGCTGTGTATTTT. This chain joins TRBV20-1 and TRBJ2-3; 8 bases line up with TRBD1. The CDR3 covers 11 residues. The V segment lost 2 bases and the J segment 14 bases; nucleotides outside the gene matches: 6. Germline values: CDR1 DFQATT, CDR2 SNEGSKA (reference sequence).

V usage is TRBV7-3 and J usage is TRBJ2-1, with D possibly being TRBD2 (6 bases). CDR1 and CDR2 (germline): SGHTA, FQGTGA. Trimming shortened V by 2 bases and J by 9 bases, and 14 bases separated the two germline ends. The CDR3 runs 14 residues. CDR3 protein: CASSLPTRGGEQFF. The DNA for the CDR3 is TGTGCCAGCAGCTTACCGACTAGGGGTGGTGAGCAGTTCTTC. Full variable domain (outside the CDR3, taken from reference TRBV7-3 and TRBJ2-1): GAGVSQTPSNKVTEKGKYVELRCDPISGHTALYWYRQSLGQGPEFLIYFQGTGAADDSGLPNDRFFAVRPEGSVSTLKIQRTERGDSAVYLCASSLPTRGGEQFFGPGTRLTVL.

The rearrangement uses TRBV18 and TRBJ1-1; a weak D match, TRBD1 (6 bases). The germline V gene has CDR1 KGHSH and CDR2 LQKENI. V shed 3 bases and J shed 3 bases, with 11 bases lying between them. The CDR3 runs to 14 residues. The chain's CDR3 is CASSPSHRDTEAFF. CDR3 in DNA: TGTGCCAGCTCACCCTCCCACAGGGACACTGAAGCTTTCTTT.

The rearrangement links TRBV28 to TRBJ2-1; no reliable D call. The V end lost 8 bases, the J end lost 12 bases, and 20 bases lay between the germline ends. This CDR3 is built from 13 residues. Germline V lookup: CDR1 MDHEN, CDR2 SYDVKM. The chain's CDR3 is CASGLTAGLGQFF. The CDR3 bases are TGTGCCAGCGGTCTAACGGCCGGCCTGGGGCAGTTCTTC.

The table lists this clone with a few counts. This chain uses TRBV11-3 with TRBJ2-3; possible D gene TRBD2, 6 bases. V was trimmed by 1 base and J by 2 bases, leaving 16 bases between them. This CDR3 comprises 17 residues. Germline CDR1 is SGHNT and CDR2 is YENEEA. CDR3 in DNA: TGTGCCAGCAGCTTAGGGAAACGGGAGAGCCCCACAGATACGCAGTATTTT. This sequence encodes CASSLGKRESPTDTQYF.

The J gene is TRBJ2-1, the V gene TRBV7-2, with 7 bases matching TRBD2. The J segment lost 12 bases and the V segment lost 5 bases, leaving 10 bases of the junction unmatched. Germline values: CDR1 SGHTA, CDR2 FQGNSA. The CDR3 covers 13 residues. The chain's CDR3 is CASSPDSGWGQFF. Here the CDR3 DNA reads TGTGCCAGCAGCCCAGATAGCGGGTGGGGGCAGTTCTTC. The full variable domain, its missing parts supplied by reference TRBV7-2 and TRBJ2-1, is GAGVSQSPSNKVTEKGKDVELRCDPISGHTALYWYRQSLGQGLEFLIYFQGNSAPDKSGLPSDRFSAERTGGSVSTLTIQRTQQEDSAVYLCASSPDSGWGQFFGPGTRLTVL.

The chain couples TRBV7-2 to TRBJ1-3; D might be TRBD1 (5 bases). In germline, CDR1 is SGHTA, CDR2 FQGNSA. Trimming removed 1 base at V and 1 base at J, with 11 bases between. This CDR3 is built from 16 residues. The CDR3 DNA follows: TGTGCCAGCAGCTTAGTGGCAGGGAGTTCTGGAAACACCATATATTTT. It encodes CASSLVAGSSGNTIYF.

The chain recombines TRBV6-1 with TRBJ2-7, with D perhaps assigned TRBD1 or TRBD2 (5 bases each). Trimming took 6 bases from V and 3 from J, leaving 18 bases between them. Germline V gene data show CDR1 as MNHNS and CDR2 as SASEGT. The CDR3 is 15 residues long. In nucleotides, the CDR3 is TGTGCCAGCAGAGGAACGGGACGGGAAAACTACGAGCAGTACTTC. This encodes CASRGTGRENYEQYF.

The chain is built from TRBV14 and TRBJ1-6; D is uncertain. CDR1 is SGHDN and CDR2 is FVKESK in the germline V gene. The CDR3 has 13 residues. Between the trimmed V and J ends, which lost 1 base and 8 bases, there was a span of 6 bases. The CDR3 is CASSQVFDSPLHF. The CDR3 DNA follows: TGTGCCAGCAGCCAAGTGTTTGATTCACCCCTCCACTTT.

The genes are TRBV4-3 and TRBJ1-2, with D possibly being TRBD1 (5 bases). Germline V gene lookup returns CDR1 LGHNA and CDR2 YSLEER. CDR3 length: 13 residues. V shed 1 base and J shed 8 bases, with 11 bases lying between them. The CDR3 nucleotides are TGCGCCAGCAGCCAAGGGGCCGGGGGAGGCTACACCTTC. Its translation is CASSQGAGGGYTF.